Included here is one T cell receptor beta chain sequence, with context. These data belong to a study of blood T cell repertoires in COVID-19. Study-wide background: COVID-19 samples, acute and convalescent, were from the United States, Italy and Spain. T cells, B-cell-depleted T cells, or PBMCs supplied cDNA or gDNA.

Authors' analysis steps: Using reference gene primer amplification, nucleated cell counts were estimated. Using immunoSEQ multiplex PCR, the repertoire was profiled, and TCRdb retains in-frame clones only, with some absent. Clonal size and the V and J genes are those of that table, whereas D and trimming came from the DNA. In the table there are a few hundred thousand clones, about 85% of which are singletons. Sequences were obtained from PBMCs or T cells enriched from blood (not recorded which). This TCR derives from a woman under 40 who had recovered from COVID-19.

CDR3 sequence reads: CASSLLPGGNTDTQYF. The CDR3 bases are TGCGCCAGCAGCTTGTTGCCGGGGGGGAACACAGATACGCAGTATTTT. The chain joins TRBV5-1 to TRBJ2-3, with 8 nucleotides matching TRBD2. The CDR3 has 16 residues. In germline, CDR1 is SGHRS, CDR2 YFSETQ. J was trimmed by 2 bases and V by 1 base; bases with no gene match: 6.